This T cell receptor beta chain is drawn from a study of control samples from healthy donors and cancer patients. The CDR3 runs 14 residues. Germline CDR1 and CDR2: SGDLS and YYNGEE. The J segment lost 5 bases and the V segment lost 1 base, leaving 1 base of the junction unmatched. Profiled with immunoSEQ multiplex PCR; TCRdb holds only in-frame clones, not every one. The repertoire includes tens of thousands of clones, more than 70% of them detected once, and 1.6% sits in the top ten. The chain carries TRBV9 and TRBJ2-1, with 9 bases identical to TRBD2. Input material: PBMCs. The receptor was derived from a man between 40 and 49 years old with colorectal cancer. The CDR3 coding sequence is TGTGCCAGCAGCGTACTAGCGGGAAACAATGAGCAGTTCTTC. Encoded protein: CASSVLAGNNEQFF.